The text below deals with one T cell receptor beta chain. Its antigen remains undetermined. No much larger clonotype is one base removed from it; base qualities were not supplied. The data stem from a study of shared clonotypes between healthy human individuals (dated by TCRdb to about 2020). For the wider study: The cohort comprised a couple of women and a few men aged 18 to 49 years. For each donor, CD4 naive and CD4 memory were each run on three plates, CD8 naive on two plates, and CD8 memory on one plate. To estimate repertoire size and how much clonotype sharing occurs between individuals, the study deeply sequenced the blood TCR repertoires of 5 or 6 healthy adults. To increase sequencing depth and limit assay-specific biases, different laboratories used diverse techniques to prepare libraries and sequence TCR repertoires. Per donor, leukapheresis produced somewhere between about 0.9 and 10 billion PBMCs.

Taken from the germline V gene (reference sequence), the CDR1 and CDR2 loops are MNHEY and SMNVEV. CDR3 length: 14 amino acids, cysteine to phenylalanine. The entry retains the CDR3 DNA only, 42 bases that are in frame from base 1. V and J are truncated by 1 base and 3 bases respectively, leaving an intervening sequence of 10 bases. For the CD8 naive samples, CD45RO-negative cells were positively selected for CCR7, yielding a CD45RA+CCR7+ population from which TemRA cells were excluded. The donors were healthy, HIV-negative adults with no recently reported acute infections or vaccinations. Only Caucasian adults living in Nashville, Tennessee, USA were represented among the donors. Blood was obtained by leukapheresis, after which PBMCs were separated by Ficoll-Histopaque density gradient centrifugation and cryopreserved in liquid nitrogen vapor phase. Analytical flow cytometry was used to check the purity and quantity of every magnetically sorted T cell population. From each sorted fraction, genomic DNA was isolated and quantified by UV absorbance on a Nanodrop 2000c.

Study-level results and caveats: Pairwise subsampling led to the expectation that sequencing depth would affect the degree of clonotype sharing among donors. Larger estimated clonotype richness was generally found for naive subsets than for memory subsets. Sampling was restricted to blood, and TCR repertoires in tissues likely differ from the TCR repertoires found in blood. Sharing across a handful of donors was observed for about 5% of naive CD4, over 3% of naive CD8, over 2% of memory CD4, and roughly 0.4% of memory CD8 clonotypes. Incomplete sequencing was indicated by rarefaction of sorted-subset datasets, despite the large sequencing depth. Because the study included a small number of donors, the genetic and exposure-history diversity represented was limited. Clonotypes shared by all four sorted-subset donors showed higher generation probabilities than non-shared clonotypes.

TCR CDR3 regions were amplified from genomic DNA by multiplex PCR using the deep immunoSEQ assay. Genomic DNA extracted from each cell subset was distributed evenly over all wells of several immunoSEQ 96-well plates, and each plate served as one replicate. For sorted subsets, approximately 210 ng genomic DNA, equal to tens of thousands of T cell genomes, was loaded into each replicate PCR. The purified libraries were quantified using a Qubit 3.0 fluorometer, sized with a Bioanalyzer 2100, and then quantified again using the KAPA Library Quantification kit. A separate single-read 150-cycle Illumina NextSeq 550 flow cell was used to sequence each immunoSEQ 96-well plate. The published analysis was carried out like this. Because the immunoSEQ output held only junctional sequences and lacked quality scores, the filtering could not match the filtering applied to full-length reads. Sequences were annotated with PyIR, a Python wrapper for IgBLAST v1.9, and V/J genes and CDR3 were assigned using IMGT germline references. Reads were removed for weak V/J assignments (E-value above 1e-6), missing CDR3, stop codons, out-of-frame junctions, or ambiguous translated residues. V3J clonotypes were defined as sequences sharing an identical inferred V gene, J gene, and CDR3 amino acid sequence. Percentage overlap between repertoires was calculated by dividing the number of shared unique clonotypes by the size of the smaller repertoire. Repertoire richness was assessed with RTK rarefaction, the Chao1 estimator, and Recon v2.1 estimates of unobserved clonotypes. For all TCRbeta clonotypes obtained by the gDNA method from a handful of donors, generation probabilities were computed with OLGA. TCRdb retrieved this table from immuneACCESS and kept in-frame rearrangements only. Not all clones are present; in checked studies, unresolved V genes account for under half, and no reason is known for the remainder. Clonal size and the V and J genes are those of that table, whereas D and trimming came from the DNA. For this sample the table gives around 2.1 million clones, of which roughly 91% were detected only once. Together, the top ten hold more than 1.5% of the sample.

The sample was naive CD8+ T cells from PBMCs. The cell subset or site tag for this specimen amounts to: CD45RA+CCR7+. The rearranged chain carries TRBV27 and TRBJ2-7, with a weak D call of TRBD2 (6 bases match). The receptor's source is a man between 18 and 29 years old in good health. Some clones in this sample may be carry-over from other donors' samples. The CDR3 here reads CASSLFPGSYEQYF. The base sequence is TGTGCCAGCAGTTTATTTCCCGGGAGCTACGAGCAGTACTTC.